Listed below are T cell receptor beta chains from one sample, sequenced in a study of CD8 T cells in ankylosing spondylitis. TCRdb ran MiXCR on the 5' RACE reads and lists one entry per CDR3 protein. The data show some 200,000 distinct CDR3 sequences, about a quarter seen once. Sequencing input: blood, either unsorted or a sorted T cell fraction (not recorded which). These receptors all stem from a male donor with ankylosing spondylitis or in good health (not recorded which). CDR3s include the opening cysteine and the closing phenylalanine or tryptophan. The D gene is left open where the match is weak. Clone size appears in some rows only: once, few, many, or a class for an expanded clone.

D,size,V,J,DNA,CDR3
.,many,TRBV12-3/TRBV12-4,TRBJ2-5,TGTGCCAGCAGAACTTCAACAGGGTTGCGGGAGACCCAGTACTTC,CASRTSTGLRETQYF
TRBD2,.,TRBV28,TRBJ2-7,TGTGCCAGCAAGCGTGGACAGACTAGCGGGAGCTACGAGCAGTACTTC,CASKRGQTSGSYEQYF
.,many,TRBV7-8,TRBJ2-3,TGTGCCAGCAGCTCGAACCGGGACTCGGTTCCCCGGAGCACAGATACGCAGTATTTT,CASSSNRDSVPRSTDTQYF
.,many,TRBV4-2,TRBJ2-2,TGTGCCAGCAGCCAAGATCCCGCGAACACCGGGGAGCTGTTTTTT,CASSQDPANTGELFF
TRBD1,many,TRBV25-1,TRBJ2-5,TGTGCCAGGAGAACAGGGGGTGGCCAAGAGACCCAGTACTTC,CARRTGGGQETQYF
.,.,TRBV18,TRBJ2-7,TGTGCCAGCTCACCGACTCTTAGCTCCTACGAGCAGTACTTC,CASSPTLSSYEQYF
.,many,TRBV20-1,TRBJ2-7,TGCAGTGCTAAGTGGGCAGGAGGTTCCTACGAGCAGTACTTC,CSAKWAGGSYEQYF
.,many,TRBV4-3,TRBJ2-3,TGCGCCAGCAGCCAAGTGTCTAAGGCAGGCGGGGCAGATACGCAGTATTTT,CASSQVSKAGGADTQYF
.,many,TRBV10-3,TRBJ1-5,TGTGCCATCAGTGAAGGAAGCAATCAGCCCCAGCATTTT,CAISEGSNQPQHF
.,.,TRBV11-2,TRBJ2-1,TGTGCCAGCAGCTTAGAAGTGAGCAATGAGCAGTTCTTC,CASSLEVSNEQFF
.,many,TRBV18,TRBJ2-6,TGTGCCAGCTCACCTTCCTGGGACGTTGGGGCCAACGTCCTGACTTTC,CASSPSWDVGANVLTF
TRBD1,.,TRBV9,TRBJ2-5,TGTGCCAGCAGCGCAACAGGGGGCCGGGAGACCCAGTACTTC,CASSATGGRETQYF
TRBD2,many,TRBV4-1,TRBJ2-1,TGCGCCAGCAGCCAAACCTTCCAGGCGGGAGGAGATGAGCAGTTCTTC,CASSQTFQAGGDEQFF
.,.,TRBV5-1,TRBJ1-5,TGCGCCAGCAGCCCAGAAGGGAACGGCAATCAGCCCCAGCATTTT,CASSPEGNGNQPQHF
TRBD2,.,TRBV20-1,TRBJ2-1,TGCAGTGCTAGAAGGGGACTAGCGGGAGAGTTCCTCTACAATGAGCAGTTCTTC,CSARRGLAGEFLYNEQFF
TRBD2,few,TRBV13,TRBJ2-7,TGTGCCAGCAGCTTAAGGGAGGGTAGTCGCGAGCAGTACTTC,CASSLREGSREQYF
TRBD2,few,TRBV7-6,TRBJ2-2,TGTGCCAGCAGCCCCGGGACTAGCGGGAGGGCGAACACCGGGGAGCTGTTTTTT,CASSPGTSGRANTGELFF
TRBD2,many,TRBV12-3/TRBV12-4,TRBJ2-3,TGTGCCAGCAGTATACGGACTAGCGCGCAGTATTTT,CASSIRTSAQYF
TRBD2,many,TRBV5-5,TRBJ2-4,TGTGCCAGCAGCTTTGGAGACGGGAGGGCCGGCAAAAACATTCAGTACTTC,CASSFGDGRAGKNIQYF
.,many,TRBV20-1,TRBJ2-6,TGCAGTGCTATAGTTGCGGGGCAGGAAACCTCTGGGGCCAACGTCCTGACTTTC,CSAIVAGQETSGANVLTF
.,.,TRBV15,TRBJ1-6,TGTGCCACCAGCAGAGATAGGGGTCGTCAGGGTAATTCACCCCTCCACTTT,CATSRDRGRQGNSPLHF
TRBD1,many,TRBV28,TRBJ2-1,TGTGCCAGCAGTTTGGGACAGGGCTTCAATGAGCAGTTCTTC,CASSLGQGFNEQFF
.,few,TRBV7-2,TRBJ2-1,TGTGCCAGCAGCTTAGAACCCCTTGTCTTCAATGAGCAGTTCTTC,CASSLEPLVFNEQFF
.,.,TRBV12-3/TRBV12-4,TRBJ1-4,TGTGCCAGCAGTTTCGGGGGGGGCGAGGAAAAACTGTTTTTT,CASSFGGGEEKLFF
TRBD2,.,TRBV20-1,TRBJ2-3,TGCAGTGCCGTCCTCACTAGCGGGAGGGCCGTTGGAGCAGATACGCAGTATTTT,CSAVLTSGRAVGADTQYF
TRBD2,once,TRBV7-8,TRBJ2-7,TGTGCCAGCAGCTTAAGTAGCGGGGCTTCCGAGCAGTACTTC,CASSLSSGASEQYF
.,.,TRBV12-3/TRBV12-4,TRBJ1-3,TGTGCCACCGGTTCTACCTCTGGAAACACCATATATTTT,CATGSTSGNTIYF
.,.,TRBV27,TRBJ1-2,TGTGCCAGCAGTTATGTGAGAGGGGGGCACGGCTACACCTTC,CASSYVRGGHGYTF
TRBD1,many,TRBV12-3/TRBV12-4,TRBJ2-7,TGTGCCAGCAGTTTCACAGGGGGCTACGAGCAGTACTTC,CASSFTGGYEQYF
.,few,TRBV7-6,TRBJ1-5,TGTGCCAGCAGCCTCGGGCCCGGTGAGGTCCGCAATCAGCCCCAGCATTTT,CASSLGPGEVRNQPQHF
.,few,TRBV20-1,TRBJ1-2,TGCAGTGCCCGAAAGTCGGGGGGCAGTAACTATGGCTACACCTTC,CSARKSGGSNYGYTF
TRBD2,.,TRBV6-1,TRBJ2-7,TGTGCCAGCAGTAAAACTAGCGGGAGTTTTTCCTACGAGCAGTACTTC,CASSKTSGSFSYEQYF
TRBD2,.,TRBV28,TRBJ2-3,TGTGCCAGCAGTTCTGGCGGGAGCGCAGATACGCAGTATTTT,CASSSGGSADTQYF
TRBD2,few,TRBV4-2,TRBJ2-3,TGTGCCAGCAGCCCGGCGGCGGGAGCGACAGATACGCAGTATTTT,CASSPAAGATDTQYF
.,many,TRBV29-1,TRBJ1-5,TGCAGCGTTGGGGACGGTTCCAATCAGCCCCAGCATTTT,CSVGDGSNQPQHF
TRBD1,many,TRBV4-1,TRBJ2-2,TGCGCCAGCAGCCAAGATAGGGACAGGAAAAACACCGGGGAGCTGTTTTTT,CASSQDRDRKNTGELFF
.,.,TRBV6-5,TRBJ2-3,TGTGCCAGCAGTTACATGGAGGGATCCACAGATACGCAGTATTTT,CASSYMEGSTDTQYF
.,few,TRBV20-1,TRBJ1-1,TGCAGTGCTAGAGAGTTCGGTAGCAGGAATGAAGCTTTCTTT,CSAREFGSRNEAFF
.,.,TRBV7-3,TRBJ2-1,TGTGCCAGCAGCTTAAATCGGCGTGGCTACCCCAATGAGCAGTTCTTC,CASSLNRRGYPNEQFF
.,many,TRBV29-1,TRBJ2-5,TGCAGCGTTGGCCACCAAGAGACCCAGTACTTC,CSVGHQETQYF
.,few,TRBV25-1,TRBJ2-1,TGTGCCAGCAGTGAACTACAGGGATATACCCACAATGAGCAGTTCTTC,CASSELQGYTHNEQFF
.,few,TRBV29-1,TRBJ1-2,TGCAGCGTTGCTGAAGTTATTGTTGGCTACACCTTC,CSVAEVIVGYTF
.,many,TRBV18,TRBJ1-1,TGTGCCAGCTCGCTCAGAATGGCTGAAGCTTTCTTT,CASSLRMAEAFF
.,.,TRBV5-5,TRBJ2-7,TGTGCCAGCAGCTTGGCGCCAAGTAAGCGGACCTACGAGCAGTACTTC,CASSLAPSKRTYEQYF
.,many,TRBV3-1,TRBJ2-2,TGTGCCAGCAGCCCCGCAGCCACCGGGGAGCTGTTTTTT,CASSPAATGELFF